These T cell receptor beta chains were read from a single sample in a study of shared clonotypes between healthy human individuals. Profiling relied on immunoSEQ multiplex PCR, and the TCRdb table lists in-frame clones only, not all of them. Of 2 million to 2.5 million clones in the sample, roughly 93% were seen once. Sequencing was performed on naive CD4+ T cells from PBMCs. These receptors came from a young man in good health. Some clones in this sample may be carry-over from other donors' samples. Each CDR3 is given with its conserved first and last residue. D genes are given only for firm matches. Rows may omit the clone size; those that give it use once, few, many or a size class.

TRBJ1-2 | TRBV20-1 | . | . | TGCAGTGCTAGACGCGGACTTGGCTACACCTTC | CSARRGLGYTF
TRBJ2-7 | TRBV6-1 | . | . | TGTGCCAGCAGTGAAGGGCCCTCACCCTCCTACGAGCAGTACTTC | CASSEGPSPSYEQYF
TRBJ2-5 | TRBV9 | . | TRBD1 | TGTGCCAGCAGCGCAAACAATGAGACAGGGAGACAAGAGACCCAGTACTTC | CASSANNETGRQETQYF
TRBJ1-5 | TRBV28 | once | . | TGTGCCAGCAGTTTAAGTACCCAGCCCCAGCATTTT | CASSLSTQPQHF
TRBJ2-7 | TRBV4-2 | . | TRBD1 | TGTGCCAGCAGCCAATCGGGACAGGGCTACGAGCAGTACTTC | CASSQSGQGYEQYF
TRBJ2-7 | TRBV30 | . | TRBD1 | TGTGCCTGGATGCGGGACAGGGGGCGTGAGCAGTACTTC | CAWMRDRGREQYF
TRBJ2-3 | TRBV9 | . | TRBD1 | TGTGCCAGCAGCGTAGGACAGGGAGGCACAGATACGCAGTATTTT | CASSVGQGGTDTQYF
TRBJ2-7 | TRBV5-1 | . | . | TGCGCCAGCAGCCACTCCGAGGCGGCGAGGGGATACGAGCAGTACTTC | CASSHSEAARGYEQYF
TRBJ2-5 | TRBV2 | few | . | TGTGCCAGCAGTTTGAAGACCCAGTACTTC | CASSLKTQYF
TRBJ2-1 | TRBV5-1 | . | TRBD2 | TGCGCCAGCAGCGTCCCAACTAGCGGGAACATGGCTGAGCAGTTCTTC | CASSVPTSGNMAEQFF
TRBJ2-7 | TRBV5-1 | few | TRBD2 | TGCGCCAGCAGCTTGGTAGTAGCGGGATCCTACGAGCAGTACTTC | CASSLVVAGSYEQYF
TRBJ2-1 | TRBV6-5 | . | TRBD2 | TGTGCCAGCAGTTACGTGAGTAGCGGGAGGGGTGAGCAGTTCTTC | CASSYVSSGRGEQFF
TRBJ2-3 | TRBV10-3 | . | TRBD1 | TGTGCCATCAGCGACAGGGCCCACACAGATACGCAGTATTTT | CAISDRAHTDTQYF
TRBJ1-4 | TRBV28 | . | TRBD1 | TGTGCCAGCAGGGAAGACAGGGCGGGAGAAAAACTGTTTTTT | CASREDRAGEKLFF
TRBJ1-4 | TRBV5-4 | . | . | TGTGCCAGCAGCGCTGGACAGTACAATGAAAAACTGTTTTTT | CASSAGQYNEKLFF
TRBJ2-3 | TRBV5-8 | . | . | TGTGCCAGCAGCCTCCCCACAGATACGCAGTATTTT | CASSLPTDTQYF
TRBJ2-7 | TRBV28 | few | TRBD1 | TGTGCCAGCAATCAAAGAAACAGGGGGCTCTACGAGCAGTACTTC | CASNQRNRGLYEQYF
TRBJ2-1 | TRBV27 | . | . | TGTGCCAGCAGTACAATGACTAGGACCTCCTACAATGAGCAGTTCTTC | CASSTMTRTSYNEQFF
TRBJ2-7 | TRBV29-1 | . | . | TGCAGCGTTGCGCAGGGTGAAGGGGAGCAGTACTTC | CSVAQGEGEQYF
TRBJ2-1 | TRBV5-1 | . | TRBD1 | TGCGCCAGCAGAAGGGACAGGGAGAATGAGCAGTTCTTC | CASRRDRENEQFF
TRBJ2-7 | TRBV19 | . | . | TGTGCCAGTAGTAGGGTCGGGTCCTACGAGCAGTACTTC | CASSRVGSYEQYF
TRBJ2-3 | TRBV19 | . | TRBD2 | TGTGCCAGTAGCCTTGGACTAGCGACTAGCACAGATACGCAGTATTTT | CASSLGLATSTDTQYF
TRBJ2-7 | TRBV28 | . | TRBD1 | TGTGCCAGCAGTTTATGGACAGGGGGCCCCCACGAGCAGTACTTC | CASSLWTGGPHEQYF
TRBJ2-7 | TRBV7-6 | once | TRBD1 | TGTGCCAGCAGCTTAGGGGACAGGGGCTACGAGCAGTACTTC | CASSLGDRGYEQYF
TRBJ1-4 | TRBV28 | . | TRBD1 | TGTGCCAGCAGTTATCCGCCGGGACAGGGAAGCGAAAAACTGTTTTTT | CASSYPPGQGSEKLFF
TRBJ1-3 | TRBV11-2 | . | TRBD1 | TGTGCCAGCAGCTTGAACAGGGGCCTGGTTTCTGGAAACACCATATATTTT | CASSLNRGLVSGNTIYF
TRBJ2-1 | TRBV7-3 | . | TRBD1 | TGTGCCAGCAGCCCGGGGACAGGGGGTATCGATGAGCAGTTCTTC | CASSPGTGGIDEQFF
TRBJ1-1 | TRBV29-1 | . | . | TGCAGCGTCCCCAGGGCGGGGATGAACACTGAAGCTTTCTTT | CSVPRAGMNTEAFF
TRBJ1-6 | TRBV14 | . | TRBD1 | TGTGCCAGCAGCGAAGACAGGGGAGGACGGTCACCCCTCCACTTT | CASSEDRGGRSPLHF
TRBJ2-5 | TRBV29-1 | . | . | TGCAGCGTTTTACAGGGAAAAGAGACCCAGTACTTC | CSVLQGKETQYF
TRBJ1-4 | TRBV28 | . | TRBD1 | TGTGCCAGCAGTTTAATCAGGGGGGCACGGGAAAAACTGTTTTTT | CASSLIRGAREKLFF
TRBJ1-3 | TRBV11-2 | . | . | TGTGCCAGCAGCTTAGCAGGGTCCGGAAACACCATATATTTT | CASSLAGSGNTIYF
TRBJ2-2 | TRBV28 | . | . | TGTGCCAGCAGTCACAGCTGGAACACCGGGGAGCTGTTTTTT | CASSHSWNTGELFF
TRBJ1-5 | TRBV7-3 | . | TRBD1 | TGTGCCAGCAGCCCGACAGGGAAATATAGCAATCAGCCCCAGCATTTT | CASSPTGKYSNQPQHF
TRBJ2-1 | TRBV7-2 | . | . | TGTGCCAGCAGCTTAGGGCCAGCGGACTACAATGAGCAGTTCTTC | CASSLGPADYNEQFF
TRBJ2-3 | TRBV5-6 | . | . | TGTGCCAGCAGCTTGGGGCCCGGTACGCAGTATTTT | CASSLGPGTQYF
TRBJ2-1 | TRBV7-2 | . | TRBD2 | TGTGCCAGCAGCTTCAAACTAGCGGGCAGTGGCAATGAGCAGTTCTTC | CASSFKLAGSGNEQFF
TRBJ1-5 | TRBV30 | few | . | TGTGCCTGGAGTCAAGACAGGAATCAGCCCCAGCATTTT | CAWSQDRNQPQHF
TRBJ2-4 | TRBV11-2 | . | TRBD2 | TGTGCCAGCAGCCTAGCGGGAGAAAACATTCAGTACTTC | CASSLAGENIQYF
TRBJ1-1 | TRBV19 | . | . | TGTGCCAGTAGTATAGGAGTAAACACTGAAGCTTTCTTT | CASSIGVNTEAFF
TRBJ2-7 | TRBV28 | . | TRBD2 | TGTGCCAGCAGTTTAGGGGGAGGGCCCTACGAGCAGTACTTC | CASSLGGGPYEQYF
TRBJ2-2 | TRBV5-4 | . | . | TGTGCCAGCAGTTGGTTCGCGAACACCGGGGAGCTGTTTTTT | CASSWFANTGELFF
TRBJ2-1 | TRBV28 | . | . | TGTGCCAGCAGACCCTACAGGGATGAGCAGTTCTTC | CASRPYRDEQFF
TRBJ2-3 | TRBV27 | . | . | TGTGCCAGCAGTTTCGGAGGGCGGGCAGATACGCAGTATTTT | CASSFGGRADTQYF